A single sample is the source of the 18 T cell receptor beta chains below, sequenced in a study of CD8 T cells in Susac syndrome. With random hexamers, 0.5 to 1 ug RNA was reverse transcribed. TCRdb re-derived calls from the immunoSEQ multiplex PCR reads in MiXCR, one entry per CDR3 protein. In the table there are approximately 130,000 distinct CDR3 sequences, 94% of which are singletons. The sequenced sample was CD4+ T cells from PBMCs. All receptors come from a human donor in good health.

This clonotype turned up a few times. J is TRBJ1-1 and V is TRBV3-1; D perhaps matches TRBD1 (5 bases). V was trimmed by 1 base and J by 5 bases, leaving 8 bases between them. Germline V lookup: CDR1 LGHDT, CDR2 YNNKEL (reference sequence). CDR3 length equals 13 residues. CDR3 nucleotide sequence: TGTGCCAGCAGCCAAGTCGAGGGGACTGAAGCTTTCTTT. As protein: CASSQVEGTEAFF. The full variable domain, rest sourced from reference TRBV3-1 and TRBJ1-1, is DTAVSQTPKYLVTQMGNDKSIKCEQNLGHDTMYWYKQDSKKFLKIMFSYNNKELIINETVPNRFSPKSPDKAHLNLHINSLELGDSAVYFCASSQVEGTEAFFGQGTRLTVV.

The chain links TRBV18 to TRBJ2-2, with no clear D. Germline values: CDR1 KGHSH, CDR2 LQKENI. V was cut by 4 bases and J by 3 bases, with 12 bases left in between. This CDR3 region has 15 residues. The CDR3 nucleotides read TGTGCCAGCTCACTCGTTCAGCAATACACCGGGGAGCTGTTTTTT. It translates to CASSLVQQYTGELFF.

This clonotype was counted a single time. J is TRBJ2-5 and V is TRBV6-2 or TRBV6-3, with D possibly called TRBD1 or TRBD2 (5 bases each). Germline CDR1 is MNHEY and CDR2 is SVGEGT. CDR3 length: 13 residues. V gave up 6 bases and J gave up 4 bases, with 12 bases separating them. CDR3 coding DNA: TGTGCCAGCAGCCCCGGGACCGTAGAGACCCAGTACTTC. This gives the protein CASSPGTVETQYF.

This chain joins TRBV6-2 or TRBV6-3 and TRBJ2-1, with TRBD1 identical over 9 bases. The germline gives CDR1 MNHEY, CDR2 SVGEGT. The CDR3 sequence is 14 residues long. The J segment lost 6 bases and the V segment lost 8 bases, leaving 8 bases of the junction unmatched. CDR3 amino acids: CASRLRTGANEQFF. CDR3 DNA sequence: TGTGCCAGCCGACTTCGGACAGGGGCCAATGAGCAGTTCTTC.

The genes are TRBV4-3 and TRBJ1-5, with 8 nucleotides matching TRBD1. Trimming at V came to 0 bases and at J to 6 bases, leaving 10 bases not matched to a gene. The CDR3 runs to 17 residues. Germline values: CDR1 LGHNA, CDR2 YSLEER. CDR3 sequence (DNA): TGCGCCAGCAGCCAAGATATCCCCCAGGGGGCCGGTCAGCCCCAGCATTTT. Residues: CASSQDIPQGAGQPQHF.

The V gene is TRBV6-5, the J gene TRBJ1-1, with TRBD1 matching 9 bases. Germline V CDR1 and CDR2: MNHEY, SVGAGI. This CDR3 region has 15 residues. The V gene end was trimmed by 5 bases and the J gene end by 0 bases; junction bases not matched to a gene: 4. Written as DNA, the CDR3 is TGTGCCAGCAGTCGGGACAGGGCCCTGAACACTGAAGCTTTCTTT. This translates into CASSRDRALNTEAFF.

The chain combines TRBV24-1 with TRBJ2-1; 10 bases fit TRBD2. The CDR3 length is 15 residues. Looked up from germline, CDR1 is KGHDR and CDR2 is SFDVKD. V shed 3 bases and J 6 bases; nucleotides not matched to a gene: 4. In nucleotides, the CDR3 is TGTGCCACCAGTGATGCCGGGACTAGCGTCAATGAGCAGTTCTTC. Its translation: CATSDAGTSVNEQFF.

The V gene is TRBV4-2, the J gene TRBJ2-7; 11 nucleotides align to TRBD2. J gave up 7 bases and V 4 bases, and 18 bases lay outside the gene matches. Germline V gives CDR1 LGHNA, CDR2 YNFKEQ. This CDR3 spans 18 amino acids. The CDR3: CASSPPPTSGTHPGEQYF. The CDR3 DNA reads TGTGCCAGCAGCCCACCTCCGACTAGCGGGACACACCCGGGGGAGCAGTACTTC.

This clonotype was found a few times. The chain recombines TRBV3-1 with TRBJ2-7; D unresolved. The V gene's germline CDR1 is LGHDT and CDR2 YNNKEL (reference sequence). The CDR3 is 14 amino acids. Deletions cut 0 bases from V and 2 bases from J, with 8 bases between. CDR3 region: CASSQDVQTYEQYF. CDR3 bases: TGTGCCAGCAGCCAAGATGTACAGACCTACGAGCAGTACTTC.

V and J are TRBV25-1 and TRBJ2-5; D perhaps matches TRBD1 (5 bases). Germline V lookup: CDR1 MGHDK, CDR2 SYGVNS. The CDR3 consists of 13 residues. Between the trimmed V and J ends, which lost 3 bases and 4 bases, there was a span of 9 bases. CDR3 sequence reads: CASSDRDGETQYF. The CDR3 nucleotides are TGTGCCAGCAGTGACAGGGATGGAGAGACCCAGTACTTC.

V and J are TRBV20-1 and TRBJ1-6; 7 bases align to TRBD1. Losses at the gene ends were 3 bases for V and 7 bases for J; bases not matched to a gene: 9. From germline, CDR1 is DFQATT and CDR2 SNEGSKA (reference sequence). This CDR3 region has 15 residues. The CDR3 reads CSASLNRGRNSPLHF. DNA for the CDR3: TGCAGTGCTAGTTTAAACAGGGGTAGAAATTCACCCCTCCACTTT.

This chain uses TRBV19 with TRBJ1-5; D is undetermined. Trimming took 9 bases from V and 2 from J, leaving 14 bases between them. The CDR3 extends over 14 amino acids. CDR1 is LNHDA, CDR2 SQIVND, per germline (reference sequence). CDR3 sequence reads: CASRSEVGNQPQHF. The CDR3 nucleotides read TGTGCCAGCAGGAGTGAGGTTGGCAATCAGCCCCAGCATTTT. Full variable domain (remainder filled in from reference TRBV19 and TRBJ1-5): DGGITQSPKYLFRKEGQNVTLSCEQNLNHDAMYWYRQDPGQGLRLIYYSQIVNDFQKGDIAEGYSVSREKKESFPLTVTSAQKNPTAFYLCASRSEVGNQPQHFGDGTRLSIL.

The chain joins TRBV20-1 to TRBJ2-5, with 8 bases lining up with TRBD1. CDR3 size: 12 residues. V lost 1 base and J lost 5; bases outside the gene matches: 0. CDR1 and CDR2 (germline): DFQATT, SNEGSKA (reference sequence). CDR3 nucleotide sequence: TGCAGTGCTAGAGGGACAGGGGAGACCCAGTACTTC. Its protein product is CSARGTGETQYF.

The chain employs TRBV2 and TRBJ2-1; tentative D call: TRBD1 (6 bases). CDR3 length: 14 amino acids. Germline V lookup: CDR1 SNHLY, CDR2 FYNNEI. Trimming removed 10 bases from V and 5 bases from J, with 18 bases in between. The CDR3 is CATTDSRINNEQFF. The CDR3 DNA follows: TGTGCCACCACGGACAGCCGAATAAACAATGAGCAGTTCTTC.

The J gene is TRBJ2-2, the V gene TRBV5-1; unclear D gene. V gave up 1 base and J gave up 2 bases, with 9 bases separating them. The CDR3 spans 15 residues. CDR1 and CDR2 from the germline V gene are SGHRS and YFSETQ. DNA for the CDR3: TGCGCCAGCAGCTTGTCCGCAGAAAACACCGGGGAGCTGTTTTTT. Translating it yields CASSLSAENTGELFF.

To note about this clonotype: At one end, the junction sequence differs from germline, possibly due to a read error. The chain has TRBV5-1 and TRBJ2-2, with a tentative D call TRBD1 (5 bases). The germline gives CDR1 SGHRS, CDR2 YFSETQ. The CDR3 sequence is 15 residues long. CDR3 protein: CASRVRTGNTGELFF. The CDR3, as DNA: TGCGCGAGCAGGGTCCGAACAGGGAACACCGGGGAGCTGTTTTTT.

This clonotype was counted once. The chain couples TRBV9 to TRBJ2-1; D is possibly TRBD2 (5 bases). Trimming pared 0 bases from V and 1 base from J, leaving 11 bases between. CDR1 and CDR2 (germline): SGDLS, YYNGEE. The CDR3 is made up of 16 amino acids. CDR3 in amino acids: CASSVAGRGSYNEQFF. The CDR3 nucleotides are TGTGCCAGCAGCGTAGCTGGGAGAGGTTCCTACAATGAGCAGTTCTTC.

The V and J genes are TRBV2 and TRBJ1-5; no firm D call. The CDR3 is 15 amino acids. The germline gives CDR1 SNHLY, CDR2 FYNNEI. V shed 6 bases and J shed 3 bases, with 15 bases lying between them. In DNA, the CDR3 is TGTGCCAGCAGGGAGGCAGATCCGCTCAATCAGCCCCAGCATTTT. Translating gives CASREADPLNQPQHF. Using reference TRBV2 and TRBJ1-5 for the parts outside the CDR3, the full variable domain is EPEVTQTPSHQVTQMGQEVILRCVPISNHLYFYWYRQILGQKVEFLVSFYNNEISEKSEIFDDQFSVERPDGSNFTLKIRSTKLEDSAMYFCASREADPLNQPQHFGDGTRLSIL.